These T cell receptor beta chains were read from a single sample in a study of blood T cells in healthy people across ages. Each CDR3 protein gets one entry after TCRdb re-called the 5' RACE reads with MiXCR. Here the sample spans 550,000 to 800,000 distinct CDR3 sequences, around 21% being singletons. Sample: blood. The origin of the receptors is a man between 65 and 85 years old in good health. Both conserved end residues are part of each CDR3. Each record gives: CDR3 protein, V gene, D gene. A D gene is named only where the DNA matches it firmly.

cdr3_aa: CASSLSGRSETQYF; v_call: TRBV7-3; d_call: TRBD2
cdr3_aa: CASWGVGQPQETQYF; v_call: TRBV28; d_call: NA
cdr3_aa: CASSLDTGIGTEAFF; v_call: TRBV12-3/TRBV12-4; d_call: NA
cdr3_aa: CASSLNSGRGTGELFF; v_call: TRBV7-2; d_call: TRBD2
cdr3_aa: CASSLDWGRDSYEQYF; v_call: TRBV5-6; d_call: NA
cdr3_aa: CASSLAQGTSGNTIYF; v_call: TRBV7-2; d_call: NA
cdr3_aa: CASSHRQGNGETQYF; v_call: TRBV4-3; d_call: TRBD1
cdr3_aa: CASTGRSNTEAFF; v_call: TRBV6-5; d_call: NA
cdr3_aa: CASSREKHDYNEQFF; v_call: TRBV18; d_call: NA
cdr3_aa: CSAIDSAQETQYF; v_call: TRBV20-1; d_call: NA
cdr3_aa: CASSKDSTDTQHF; v_call: TRBV6-6; d_call: NA
cdr3_aa: CSLSGRSADTQYF; v_call: TRBV20-1; d_call: TRBD2
cdr3_aa: CASSSGTLRNEQFF; v_call: TRBV18; d_call: NA
cdr3_aa: CSVERGQGNTQYF; v_call: TRBV29-1; d_call: TRBD1
cdr3_aa: CASSHTRDTQYF; v_call: TRBV27; d_call: NA
cdr3_aa: CASREQGAHTEAFF; v_call: TRBV12-3/TRBV12-4; d_call: TRBD1
cdr3_aa: CASSPTGEYGYTF; v_call: TRBV5-1; d_call: TRBD1
cdr3_aa: CASIIAGADEQFF; v_call: TRBV7-9; d_call: TRBD2
cdr3_aa: CSPSPAGGSLRTDTQYF; v_call: TRBV20-1; d_call: TRBD2
cdr3_aa: CASSLGTGANYGYTF; v_call: TRBV5-1; d_call: TRBD1
cdr3_aa: CSAPREGRETQYF; v_call: TRBV20-1; d_call: TRBD2
cdr3_aa: CASSRGVDYGYTF; v_call: TRBV10-1; d_call: NA
cdr3_aa: CAISRQGVNTEAFF; v_call: TRBV10-3; d_call: TRBD1
cdr3_aa: CASSQDPLAGNNQPQHF; v_call: TRBV3-1; d_call: NA
cdr3_aa: CASSLAGTSRTGELFF; v_call: TRBV5-1; d_call: TRBD2
cdr3_aa: CASGPQAGGSYEQYF; v_call: TRBV6-5; d_call: TRBD1
cdr3_aa: CASSLVPSGNDEQYF; v_call: TRBV28; d_call: TRBD2
cdr3_aa: CASSQGAVGSGSYNEQFF; v_call: TRBV4-1; d_call: NA
cdr3_aa: CASSPSRGDTVYGYTF; v_call: TRBV12-3/TRBV12-4; d_call: NA
cdr3_aa: CASSDSGGYQETQYF; v_call: TRBV3-1; d_call: TRBD2
cdr3_aa: CSGGQGAFSGELFF; v_call: TRBV29-1; d_call: TRBD1
cdr3_aa: CASISGTGTYEQYF; v_call: TRBV25-1; d_call: NA
cdr3_aa: CASNDRGYNQPQHF; v_call: TRBV10-3; d_call: TRBD1
cdr3_aa: CASRAGTSGISSTDTQYF; v_call: TRBV5-1; d_call: TRBD2
cdr3_aa: CASSRYGTYNEQFF; v_call: TRBV12-3/TRBV12-4; d_call: NA
cdr3_aa: CSAGAQGRATYGYTF; v_call: TRBV20-1; d_call: NA
cdr3_aa: CSAADRGRAYEQYF; v_call: TRBV29-1; d_call: TRBD1
cdr3_aa: CASSLKLAGGRQEQYF; v_call: TRBV28; d_call: TRBD2
cdr3_aa: CASSENVNTGELFF; v_call: TRBV10-2; d_call: NA
cdr3_aa: CASSRTSGGTDTQYF; v_call: TRBV4-2; d_call: TRBD2